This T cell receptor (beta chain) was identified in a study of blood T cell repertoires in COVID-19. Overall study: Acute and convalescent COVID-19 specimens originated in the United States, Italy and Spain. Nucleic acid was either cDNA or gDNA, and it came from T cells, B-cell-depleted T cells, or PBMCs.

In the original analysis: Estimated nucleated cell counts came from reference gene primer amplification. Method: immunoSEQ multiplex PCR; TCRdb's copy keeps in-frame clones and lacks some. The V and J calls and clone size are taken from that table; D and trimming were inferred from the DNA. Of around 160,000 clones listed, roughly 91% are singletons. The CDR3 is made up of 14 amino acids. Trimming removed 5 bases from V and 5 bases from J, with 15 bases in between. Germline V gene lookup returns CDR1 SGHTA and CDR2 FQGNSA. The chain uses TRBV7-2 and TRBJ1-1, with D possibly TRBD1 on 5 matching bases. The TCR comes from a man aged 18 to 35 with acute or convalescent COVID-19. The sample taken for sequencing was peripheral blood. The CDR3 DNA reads TGTGCCAGCAGCGTCAGGGTGGGGCGGACTGAAGCTTTCTTT. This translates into CASSVRVGRTEAFF.